Listed below are T cell receptor beta chains from one sample, sequenced in a study of cytomegalovirus exposure and HLA in healthy donors. Here immunoSEQ multiplex PCR was the method, and the copy in TCRdb shows in-frame clones only, minus some. The sample holds over 100,000 clones, about 86% seen once. The sample was PBMCs. Receptors originate from a woman aged 25 to 45 in good health and CMV-seronegative. Each CDR3 is given with its conserved first and last residue. D genes are given only for firm matches. Some rows have no size entry. The others give once, few or many, or a class for an expanded clone.

d_call	v_call	j_call	clone_size	cdr3_aa	cdr3_nt
TRBD1	TRBV28	TRBJ2-6	few	CASSRTGFLSGANVLTF	TGTGCCAGCAGCCGGACAGGGTTCCTCTCTGGGGCCAACGTCCTGACTTTC
TRBD1	TRBV28	TRBJ1-2	NA	CASSWGGQGSYGYTF	TGTGCCAGCAGTTGGGGAGGACAGGGAAGCTATGGCTACACCTTC
TRBD1	TRBV2	TRBJ1-5	NA	CASNLGQGYSNQPQHF	TGTGCCAGCAATCTCGGACAGGGATATAGCAATCAGCCCCAGCATTTT
TRBD2	TRBV7-6	TRBJ2-1	NA	CASSLETSVYNEQFF	TGTGCCAGCAGCCTGGAAACTAGCGTTTACAATGAGCAGTTCTTC
NA	TRBV21-1	TRBJ2-7	NA	CASSIQAGGMLGRDEQYF	TGTGCCAGCAGCATTCAAGCGGGAGGCATGTTGGGTAGAGACGAGCAGTACTTC
TRBD2	TRBV4-1	TRBJ2-2	NA	CASSQSSQRGAGELFF	TGCGCCAGCAGCCAAAGTTCGCAGCGGGGGGCCGGGGAGCTGTTTTTT
TRBD2	TRBV7-9	TRBJ2-1	few	CASSLVRGGGNEQFF	TGTGCCAGCAGCTTGGTGCGGGGGGGCGGGAATGAGCAGTTCTTC
NA	TRBV4-3	TRBJ2-2	NA	CASSQDRPRAGELFF	TGCGCCAGCAGCCAAGATAGGCCCAGGGCCGGGGAGCTGTTTTTT
TRBD2	TRBV13	TRBJ2-1	NA	CASSLGLAGARSSYNEQFF	TGTGCCAGCAGCTTGGGACTAGCGGGAGCAAGAAGCTCCTACAATGAGCAGTTCTTC
TRBD1	TRBV6-5	TRBJ2-2	NA	CASRRQGSNTGELFF	TGTGCCAGCAGACGACAGGGTTCGAACACCGGGGAGCTGTTTTTT
TRBD1	TRBV30	TRBJ1-3	NA	CAWSASRTGGLGGNTIYF	TGTGCCTGGAGTGCATCAAGGACAGGGGGCTTGGGCGGAAACACCATATATTTT
NA	TRBV20-1	TRBJ2-3	NA	CSGGETDTQYF	TGCAGTGGGGGGGAGACAGATACGCAGTATTTT
TRBD2	TRBV5-1	TRBJ2-5	NA	CASSLRGGVQETQYF	TGCGCCAGCAGCTTACGGGGGGGCGTACAAGAGACCCAGTACTTC
NA	TRBV5-6	TRBJ2-5	NA	CASSLTSSETQYF	TGTGCCAGCAGCTTGACTAGCAGCGAGACCCAGTACTTC
TRBD2	TRBV7-9	TRBJ2-3	NA	CASSLGLAGGVDTQYF	TGTGCCAGCAGCCTGGGACTAGCGGGAGGTGTAGATACGCAGTATTTT
NA	TRBV6-1	TRBJ1-2	NA	CASSEASGVYGYTF	TGTGCCAGCAGTGAAGCGAGCGGGGTCTATGGCTACACCTTC
NA	TRBV5-1	TRBJ1-4	NA	CASSLAGRENEKLFF	TGCGCCAGCAGCTTGGCGGGAAGGGAGAATGAAAAACTGTTTTTT
TRBD1	TRBV10-3	TRBJ2-6	NA	CAISSLFERTGLSSGANVLTF	TGTGCCATCAGCAGCCTCTTCGAAAGGACAGGCCTAAGCTCTGGGGCCAACGTCCTGACTTTC